This T cell receptor (beta chain) came from a study of control samples from healthy donors and cancer patients. V was shortened by 0 bases and J by 2 bases, with 11 bases between the two germline ends. The CDR3 consists of 15 residues. Germline-derived CDR1 and CDR2 are MGHRA and YSYEKL. Produced via immunoSEQ multiplex PCR; TCRdb's table is partial and in-frame only. The sample holds about 150,000 clones, 94% seen once. This TCR was recovered from a man aged 35-49 years in good health. Sequenced: blood. This sequence joins TRBV4-1 and TRBJ2-7; D gene unclear. CDR3 loop: CASSQDTHRTYEQYF. The CDR3 nucleotides are TGCGCCAGCAGCCAAGATACGCACAGAACCTACGAGCAGTACTTC.